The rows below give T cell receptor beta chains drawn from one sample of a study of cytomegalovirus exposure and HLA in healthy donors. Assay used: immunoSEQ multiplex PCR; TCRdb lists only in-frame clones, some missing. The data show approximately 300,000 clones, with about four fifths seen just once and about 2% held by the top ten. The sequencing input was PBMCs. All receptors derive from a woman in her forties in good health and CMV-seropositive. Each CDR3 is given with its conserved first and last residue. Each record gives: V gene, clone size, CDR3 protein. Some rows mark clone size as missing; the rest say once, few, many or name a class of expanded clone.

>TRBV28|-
CASRGSSQPQHF
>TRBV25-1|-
CASRLDRGLNEKLFF
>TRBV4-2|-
CASSQGSWREQETQYF
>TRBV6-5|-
CASSYARGLPEQYF
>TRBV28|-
CASSLSGTNPDTQYF
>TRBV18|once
CASSPGTTSAYEQYF
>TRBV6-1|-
CASSPLGEQYF
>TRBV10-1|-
CASTPIDRASSYEQYF
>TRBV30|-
CASMGGSQETQYF
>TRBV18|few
CASSRGQGAPGANVLTF
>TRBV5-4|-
CASTLGGRTGELFF
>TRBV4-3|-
CASSQGQAGAQKQYF
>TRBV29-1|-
CSVAGATNTEAFF
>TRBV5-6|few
CASSPRSAKNIQYF